The rows below give T cell receptor beta chains drawn from one sample of a study of neurological immune-mediated disorders. TCRdb used MiXCR to reprocess the 5' RACE reads, holding one entry per CDR3 protein. Of some 66,000 distinct CDR3 sequences listed, 3% to 4% are singletons. Sequenced: PBMCs. The source of these receptors is a man aged 40-55 years with multiple sclerosis. The CDR3 runs from the conserved cysteine through the conserved F or W. The D gene is left open where the match is weak. Part of the rows lack a size; the others show once, few, many or a class for expanded clones.

size: many; J: TRBJ2-7; V: TRBV13; D: TRBD2; DNA: TGTGCCAGCAGCTCGGGACTAGCGGGAGTCGAGCAGTACTTC; CDR3: CASSSGLAGVEQYF
size: many; J: TRBJ2-7; V: TRBV10-3; D: .; DNA: TGTGCCATCAGTGAGTCCGTGGACTTGGGGGACGAGCAGTACTTC; CDR3: CAISESVDLGDEQYF
size: many; J: TRBJ2-7; V: TRBV20-1; D: TRBD2; DNA: TGCAGTGTAATGGGAGGCCTAGCGGGACCCACCTACGAGCAGTACTTC; CDR3: CSVMGGLAGPTYEQYF
size: many; J: TRBJ1-2; V: TRBV5-1; D: TRBD1; DNA: TGCGCCAGCGGAGTCGGACAGGCCGGGCACTACACCTTC; CDR3: CASGVGQAGHYTF
size: many; J: TRBJ2-1; V: TRBV5-1; D: TRBD2; DNA: TGCGCCAGCAGCTCCCGGTGGTCTAGCGGGAGACATGAGCAGTTCTTC; CDR3: CASSSRWSSGRHEQFF
size: many; J: TRBJ2-3; V: TRBV7-9; D: .; DNA: TGTGCCAGCAGCTTGCCCGGGGTCACAGATACGCAGTATTTT; CDR3: CASSLPGVTDTQYF
size: many; J: TRBJ1-3; V: TRBV30; D: .; DNA: TGTGCCTGGAGTGTCTCCCTCAGAAACACCATATATTTT; CDR3: CAWSVSLRNTIYF
size: many; J: TRBJ1-1; V: TRBV20-1; D: .; DNA: TGCAGTGCTCCGCGACAGCTGAACACTGAAGCTTTCTTT; CDR3: CSAPRQLNTEAFF
size: many; J: TRBJ2-1; V: TRBV5-1; D: TRBD2; DNA: TGCGCCAGCAGCTTCCCATTAGGGACTAGCGGAAGCAATGAGCAGTTCTTC; CDR3: CASSFPLGTSGSNEQFF
size: many; J: TRBJ2-3; V: TRBV28; D: TRBD2; DNA: TGTGCCAGCAGTTTAAGCGGGGGTACCGATACGCAGTATTTT; CDR3: CASSLSGGTDTQYF
size: many; J: TRBJ2-7; V: TRBV29-1; D: .; DNA: TGCAGCGTTGAGTATGGCGTACCCTACGAGCAGTACTTC; CDR3: CSVEYGVPYEQYF
size: many; J: TRBJ1-4; V: TRBV12-3/TRBV12-4; D: .; DNA: TGTGCCAGCAGTGTCGGCGCGGCAACAGCCCCCGAAAAACTGTTTTTT; CDR3: CASSVGAATAPEKLFF
size: many; J: TRBJ1-1; V: TRBV12-3/TRBV12-4; D: .; DNA: TGTGCCAGCAGTTTCCAGGGGAACACTGAAGCTTTCTTT; CDR3: CASSFQGNTEAFF
size: many; J: TRBJ2-2; V: TRBV2; D: TRBD1; DNA: TGTGCCAGCACGGACAGGGGAAACACCGGGGAGCTGTTTTTT; CDR3: CASTDRGNTGELFF
size: many; J: TRBJ2-1; V: TRBV7-9; D: TRBD2; DNA: TGTGCCAGCAGCTTAGCGGGCGGCGGGGGTATCAATGAGCAGTTCTTC; CDR3: CASSLAGGGGINEQFF
size: many; J: TRBJ2-7; V: TRBV27; D: TRBD1; DNA: TGTGCCAGCAGTCCCCTCCGACAGGGCCCGTTCCACGAGCAGTACTTC; CDR3: CASSPLRQGPFHEQYF
size: many; J: TRBJ1-2; V: TRBV20-1; D: .; DNA: TGCAGTGCTAGAGAAGGGACGAACCTCTATGGCTACACCTTC; CDR3: CSAREGTNLYGYTF
size: many; J: TRBJ2-5; V: TRBV5-1; D: .; DNA: TGCGCCAGCAGCCCGCGACAAGAAGAGACCCAGTACTTC; CDR3: CASSPRQEETQYF
size: many; J: TRBJ2-7; V: TRBV20-1; D: .; DNA: TGCAGTGCTGGCGGCGGGGAGCAGTACTTC; CDR3: CSAGGGEQYF
size: many; J: TRBJ2-1; V: TRBV5-1; D: .; DNA: TGCGCCAGCAGCTTGGCCGACGGTCGGTCCAATGAGCAGTTCTTC; CDR3: CASSLADGRSNEQFF
size: many; J: TRBJ2-7; V: TRBV20-1; D: TRBD2; DNA: TGCAGTGTAAGCGGGGGCTACGAGCAGTACTTC; CDR3: CSVSGGYEQYF
size: many; J: TRBJ2-2; V: TRBV5-1; D: .; DNA: TGCGCCAGCAGTATGACCGAGCCCACCGGGGAGCTGTTTTTT; CDR3: CASSMTEPTGELFF
size: many; J: TRBJ2-1; V: TRBV7-2; D: TRBD2; DNA: TGTGCCAGCAGCTCCCCCGGCGGGAGGGCCCCCCATGAGCAGTTCTTC; CDR3: CASSSPGGRAPHEQFF
size: many; J: TRBJ2-7; V: TRBV7-2; D: TRBD2; DNA: TGTGCCAGCAGCCGGAGCGGGAGAAGGAGTGGTGAGCAGTACTTC; CDR3: CASSRSGRRSGEQYF
size: many; J: TRBJ2-5; V: TRBV7-9; D: TRBD2; DNA: TGTGCCAGCAGCTTTATGCCCCACCGGGACGGGAGGGAGACCCAGTACTTC; CDR3: CASSFMPHRDGRETQYF
size: .; J: TRBJ2-5; V: TRBV7-6; D: TRBD1; DNA: TGTGCCAGCAGCTTAGAGGGACAGCTTCAAGAGACCCAGTACTTC; CDR3: CASSLEGQLQETQYF
size: few; J: TRBJ2-3; V: TRBV11-2; D: TRBD2; DNA: TGTGCCAGCAGCTTAGGGGGAGGGGTTCTACGTACAGATACGCAGTATTTT; CDR3: CASSLGGGVLRTDTQYF
size: many; J: TRBJ1-2; V: TRBV20-1; D: .; DNA: TGCAGTGCTCCCGAAAGGTTGAGATATGGCTACACCTTC; CDR3: CSAPERLRYGYTF
size: many; J: TRBJ2-7; V: TRBV7-2; D: .; DNA: TGTGCCAGCAGCTTAGCCGGAGGGTGGTCCTACGAGCAGTACTTC; CDR3: CASSLAGGWSYEQYF
size: many; J: TRBJ1-5; V: TRBV20-1; D: .; DNA: TGCAGTGCTCCACAGGGTGGGCGCAATCAGCCCCAGCATTTT; CDR3: CSAPQGGRNQPQHF
size: many; J: TRBJ2-2; V: TRBV24-1; D: TRBD2; DNA: TGTGCCACCAGTGACTCCGGACTAGCGGGAGCCACCGGGGAGCTGTTTTTT; CDR3: CATSDSGLAGATGELFF
size: many; J: TRBJ2-2; V: TRBV20-1; D: .; DNA: TGCAGTGCTCCGGGGAACACCGGGGAGCTGTTTTTT; CDR3: CSAPGNTGELFF
size: .; J: TRBJ1-1; V: TRBV5-1; D: .; DNA: TGCGCCAGCAGCTTCATTGACGGACCTGAAGCTTTCTTT; CDR3: CASSFIDGPEAFF
size: many; J: TRBJ2-5; V: TRBV20-1; D: TRBD2; DNA: TGCAGTGCTAGCTGGCTAGCGGGGGAGACCCAGTACTTC; CDR3: CSASWLAGETQYF
size: .; J: TRBJ1-2; V: TRBV4-2; D: .; DNA: TGTGCCTGCAGCCAAGTAGAGGAGGGGGGCTTTGGCTACACCTTC; CDR3: CACSQVEEGGFGYTF